This T cell receptor beta chain was profiled in a study of shared clonotypes between healthy human individuals. About the research overall: Each donor's CD4 naive and CD4 memory cells filled three plates apiece, CD8 naive two, and CD8 memory one. The study, taken as a whole, reports: Between several donors, naive CD4 clonotypes were shared at a level of around 5.2%.

In replicate PCRs of sorted subsets, 150 to 200 ng DNA, some 28,000 T cell genomes, was used. TCRdb's table, derived via immunoSEQ multiplex PCR, lists solely in-frame clones and lacks some. This sample carries about 2.1 million clones, about 92% of them seen once, and the ten largest clones take around 1.7%. CD45RO-negative cells were positively selected for CCR7, leaving out terminally differentiated effector memory CD45RA+ cells. About this clone: Its specificity is unknown.

What was sequenced was naive CD8+ T cells from PBMCs. The clonotype was recovered from a young man in good health. Some clones in this sample may be carry-over from other donors' samples.

This CDR3 is CASSLPTGTAITGELFF. CDR3 DNA sequence: TGTGCCAGCAGCCTACCAACCGGGACAGCTATCACCGGGGAGCTGTTTTTT. The chain joins TRBV7-6 to TRBJ2-2; 7 bases line up with TRBD1. CDR1 and CDR2 (germline): SGHVS, FNYEAQ. The CDR3 runs to 17 residues. V lost 5 bases and J lost 4; bases outside the gene matches: 13.